A single sample is the source of the 30 T cell receptor beta chains below, sequenced in a study of shared clonotypes between healthy human individuals. Assay: immunoSEQ multiplex PCR; the TCRdb copy retains only in-frame clones and omits some. The sample has millions of clones; roughly 94% are singletons. Sequencing was done on a sample of naive CD4+ T cells sorted from blood. Sample subset: CD45RA+ positively selected. The receptors derive from a man younger than 30 in good health.

The CDR3 DNA reads as TGTGCCAGCAGCCAAGGGGGGCTCTATGGCTACACCTTC. Translation gives CASSQGGLYGYTF. The V call is TRBV27, the J call TRBJ1-2; D may be TRBD1 (6 bases). The CDR3 is 13 amino acids. Germline loops: CDR1 MNHEY, CDR2 SMNVEV (reference sequence). V lost 6 bases to trimming and J lost 4 bases, with 12 bases between them.

The chain's CDR3 is CASSTPGGEQFF. The CDR3 DNA reads TGTGCCAGCAGCACCCCTGGGGGTGAGCAGTTCTTC. The genes are TRBV7-3 and TRBJ2-1; D could derive from TRBD1 or TRBD2 (5 bases each). V was clipped by 5 bases and J by 9 bases, with 11 bases between them. The germline gives CDR1 SGHTA, CDR2 FQGTGA. This CDR3 spans 12 amino acids. Combining the CDR3 with reference TRBV7-3 and TRBJ2-1 gives the whole variable domain GAGVSQTPSNKVTEKGKYVELRCDPISGHTALYWYRQSLGQGPEFLIYFQGTGAADDSGLPNDRFFAVRPEGSVSTLKIQRTERGDSAVYLCASSTPGGEQFFGPGTRLTVL.

The chain has TRBV6-5 and TRBJ1-5, with D unresolved. The V gene's germline CDR1 is MNHEY and CDR2 SVGAGI. With 5 bases removed from V and 2 bases from J, the gap between germline ends came to 7 bases. CDR3 length equals 13 residues. CDR3 nucleotides: TGTGCCAGCAGTCAAAGAGGCAATCAGCCCCAGCATTTT. As protein: CASSQRGNQPQHF.

Written as DNA, the CDR3 is TGCAGCGTGAAGCGGACTAGCGGGGGCCAAGAGACCCAGTACTTC. This codes for CSVKRTSGGQETQYF. The chain has TRBV29-1 and TRBJ2-5, with TRBD2 identical over 13 bases. The CDR3 is 15 residues long. Germline lookup yields CDR1 SQVTM and CDR2 ANQGSEA. V gave up 6 bases and J gave up 1 base; unmatched junction bases: 5.

This chain uses TRBV5-1 with TRBJ1-6; the match to TRBD1 covers 7 bases. The CDR3 has 20 residues. J was trimmed by 6 bases and V by 0 bases; bases with no gene match: 18. CDR1 and CDR2 from the germline V gene are SGHRS and YFSETQ. The CDR3: CASSLVGLFLGGEVNSPLHF. The CDR3 coding sequence is TGCGCCAGCAGCTTGGTAGGTCTCTTCCTAGGGGGCGAGGTTAATTCACCCCTCCACTTT.

A note on this clone: Other DNA sequences within the sample encode an identical CDR3. The genes are TRBV5-1 and TRBJ2-5, with D hard to call. V was trimmed by 4 bases and J by 5 bases, leaving 9 bases between them. Per the germline V gene, CDR1 is SGHRS and CDR2 is YFSETQ. There are 12 residues in the CDR3. CDR3 protein: CASSPQRETQYF. CDR3 nucleotides: TGCGCCAGCAGCCCCCAGAGGGAGACCCAGTACTTC.

The genes are TRBV5-1 and TRBJ2-3, with TRBD2 matching 7 bases. The CDR3 sequence is 15 residues long. CDR1 is SGHRS and CDR2 is YFSETQ in the germline V gene. Losses at the gene ends were 1 base for V and 1 base for J; bases not matched to a gene: 3. CDR3 bases: TGCGCCAGCAGCTTGCTAGCGGAACGCACAGATACGCAGTATTTT. It translates to CASSLLAERTDTQYF. Full variable domain (remainder filled in from reference TRBV5-1 and TRBJ2-3): KAGVTQTPRYLIKTRGQQVTLSCSPISGHRSVSWYQQTPGQGLQFLFEYFSETQRNKGNFPGRFSGRQFSNSRSEMNVSTLELGDSALYLCASSLLAERTDTQYFGPGTRLTVL.

The rearrangement links TRBV6-5 to TRBJ2-3; TRBD2 aligns across 9 bases. Germline assignment: CDR1 MNHEY and CDR2 SVGAGI. This CDR3 comprises 15 residues. The ends lost 6 bases at V and 4 bases at J; junction bases unmatched: 8. The CDR3: CASRDGGLAADTQYF. DNA for the CDR3: TGTGCCAGCAGGGACGGGGGACTAGCTGCAGATACGCAGTATTTT.

The chain joins TRBV5-1 to TRBJ2-4; TRBD1 matches at 8 bases. Trimming at V came to 4 bases and at J to 7 bases, leaving 7 bases not matched to a gene. The CDR3 covers 14 residues. Germline CDR1 is SGHRS and CDR2 is YFSETQ. The CDR3 DNA sequence: TGCGCCAGCAGCCCCTCAGGGGGCGGGAACATTCAGTACTTC. Its protein is CASSPSGGGNIQYF.

J is TRBJ2-7 and V is TRBV5-6, with TRBD2 identical over 8 bases. The CDR3 spans 14 residues. The J segment lost 6 bases and the V segment lost 5 bases, leaving 10 bases of the junction unmatched. The germline V gene has CDR1 SGHDT and CDR2 YYEEEE. CDR3 amino acids: CASRQSGGAVEQYF. The CDR3 nucleotides read TGTGCCAGCAGGCAAAGCGGGGGAGCGGTCGAGCAGTACTTC.

The chain recombines TRBV25-1 with TRBJ2-5; D uncertain. The germline V and J ends were trimmed by 6 bases and 4 bases, with 15 bases remaining between them. The CDR3 consists of 14 residues. Germline values: CDR1 MGHDK, CDR2 SYGVNS. In DNA, the CDR3 is TGTGCCAGCAGCACAACTCGGACGGTAGAGACCCAGTACTTC. Protein sequence: CASSTTRTVETQYF.

The J gene is TRBJ2-5, the V gene TRBV6-6, with 9 bases identical to TRBD2. J was trimmed by 1 base and V by 10 bases; bases with no gene match: 13. The CDR3 has 16 residues. Germline V gene lookup returns CDR1 MNHNY and CDR2 SVGAGI (reference sequence). The CDR3 here is CATTSGSRSGQETQYF. CDR3 in DNA: TGTGCCACAACTAGCGGGTCCCGAAGCGGCCAAGAGACCCAGTACTTC.

This clone was observed once. The CDR3 DNA reads as TGTGCCAGCACGGGACAAAGGAACACCGGGGAGCTGTTTTTT. Translating gives CASTGQRNTGELFF. The chain is built from TRBV6-1 and TRBJ2-2; D possibly corresponds to TRBD1 (6 bases). Germline assignment: CDR1 MNHNS and CDR2 SASEGT. The germline V and J ends were trimmed by 7 bases and 1 base, with 10 bases remaining between them. CDR3 length: 14 residues.

With regard to this clone: Other DNA variants within this sample encode the same CDR3. The chain recombines TRBV5-1 with TRBJ2-3; TRBD2 might be the D (6 bases). The germline CDR1 and CDR2 sequences are SGHRS and YFSETQ. The CDR3 covers 15 residues. V lost 0 bases to trimming and J lost 0 bases, with 8 bases between them. The CDR3: CASSLAGTSTDTQYF. Here the CDR3 DNA reads TGCGCCAGCAGCTTGGCGGGGACTAGCACAGATACGCAGTATTTT.

The chain has TRBV7-9 and TRBJ1-4; the match to TRBD1 covers 7 bases. Per germline, CDR1 SEHNR and CDR2 FQNEAQ (reference sequence). J gave up 3 bases and V 4 bases, and 5 bases lay outside the gene matches. This CDR3 comprises 15 residues. CDR3 DNA: TGTGCCAGCAGCTCTTCAGGGGGACCTAATGAAAAACTGTTTTTT. Translated, it gives CASSSSGGPNEKLFF.

This chain connects TRBV10-3 to TRBJ2-7; D is possibly TRBD2 (5 bases). The CDR3 is made up of 16 amino acids. Trimming removed 0 bases from V and 4 bases from J, with 16 bases in between. The V gene's germline CDR1 is ENHRY and CDR2 SYGVKD. The CDR3 here is CAISESRPGLGYEQYF. In DNA, the CDR3 is TGTGCCATCAGTGAGTCCAGGCCGGGGTTGGGGTACGAGCAGTACTTC.

The J gene is TRBJ1-1, the V gene TRBV6-6; D might be TRBD1 (5 bases). The length of the CDR3 is 14 residues. V was pared by 10 bases and J by 0 bases, with 15 bases between. CDR1 MNHNY and CDR2 SVGAGI come from the germline V gene (reference sequence). This CDR3 is CAISDGGMNTEAFF. In DNA form, the CDR3 reads TGTGCCATTTCGGACGGGGGAATGAACACTGAAGCTTTCTTT.

The rearrangement uses TRBV25-1 and TRBJ2-7; weak D call: TRBD2 (5 bases). The germline V gene has CDR1 MGHDK and CDR2 SYGVNS. The CDR3 is made up of 12 amino acids. V was clipped by 5 bases and J by 2 bases, with 7 bases between them. The CDR3 sequence: CASSSGTYEQYF. The CDR3 DNA sequence: TGTGCCAGCAGTAGCGGAACCTACGAGCAGTACTTC.

Notes on this clone: The identical CDR3 is also encoded by other nucleotide sequences in the sample. The rearrangement joins TRBV30 to TRBJ2-3, with 7 positions matching TRBD2. Germline V gene data show CDR1 as GTSNPN and CDR2 as SVGIG (reference sequence). This CDR3 comprises 14 residues. With V trimmed by 3 bases and J by 2 bases, 5 bases remained unmatched. The CDR3 coding sequence is TGTGCCTGGAGGAGGGAGGGATCCACAGATACGCAGTATTTT. Its translation is CAWRREGSTDTQYF.

The chain carries TRBV6-1 and TRBJ1-2; tentative D call: TRBD1 (6 bases). Trimming cost V 1 base and J 5 bases, with 11 bases left between them. Germline CDR1 reads MNHNS; CDR2 reads SASEGT. The length of the CDR3 is 14 residues. The CDR3: CASSEGGGAYGYTF. The CDR3 DNA reads as TGTGCCAGCAGTGAAGGTGGGGGCGCTTATGGCTACACCTTC.

V is TRBV30 and J is TRBJ1-6, with 8 bases that match TRBD1. V gave up 3 bases and J gave up 5 bases; unmatched junction bases: 6. The CDR3 spans 15 residues. Germline CDR1 reads GTSNPN; CDR2 reads SVGIG (reference sequence). This chain's CDR3 is CAWRGQGGNNSPLHF. The CDR3 DNA reads as TGTGCCTGGAGAGGACAGGGCGGTAATAATTCACCCCTCCACTTT.

Turning to this clone: The same CDR3 is also encoded by other DNA sequences in this sample. The chain has TRBV20-1 and TRBJ2-5; D is undetermined. Germline CDR1 reads DFQATT; CDR2 reads SNEGSKA (reference sequence). Between the trimmed V and J ends, which lost 2 bases and 2 bases, there was a span of 3 bases. The CDR3 is made up of 11 amino acids. CDR3 in DNA: TGCAGTGCTAGAAAACAAGAGACCCAGTACTTC. Its protein is CSARKQETQYF.

The CDR3 DNA follows: TGCGCCAGCAGCTTAAGGACAGGGGGTAATCCCGGGGAGCTGTTTTTT. Its protein product is CASSLRTGGNPGELFF. This chain uses TRBV5-1 with TRBJ2-2, with 10 bases lining up with TRBD1. CDR3 length: 16 amino acids. The trim removed 2 bases at V and 6 bases at J, leaving 7 bases unmatched. Germline CDR1 reads SGHRS; CDR2 reads YFSETQ.

The chain has TRBV6-1 and TRBJ1-3, with D unclear. CDR1 and CDR2 (germline): MNHNS, SASEGT. This CDR3 comprises 16 residues. V was cut by 4 bases and J by 0 bases, with 13 bases left in between. CDR3 in amino acids: CASSAQAGNSGNTIYF. DNA of the CDR3: TGTGCCAGCAGTGCCCAAGCCGGTAACTCTGGAAACACCATATATTTT.

This rearrangement joins TRBV4-3 to TRBJ1-5, with D maybe TRBD1 (6 bases). The V gene lost 5 bases and the J gene lost 7 bases, with 12 bases spanning the gap. The germline V gene has CDR1 LGHNA and CDR2 YSLEER. CDR3 length: 13 residues. CDR3 residues: CASSWNRDQPQHF. As DNA, the CDR3 is TGCGCCAGCAGCTGGAACAGGGACCAGCCCCAGCATTTT.

The J gene is TRBJ1-1, the V gene TRBV5-4; a possible D gene is TRBD1 (5 bases). In germline, CDR1 is SGHNT, CDR2 YYREEE (reference sequence). Trimming took 4 bases from V and 5 from J, leaving 6 bases between them. This CDR3 has 11 residues. Here the CDR3 reads CASSRGTEAFF. In nucleotides, the CDR3 is TGTGCCAGCAGCAGGGGTACTGAAGCTTTCTTT.

The table lists this clone with a count of one. V is TRBV30 and J is TRBJ2-7; D possibly uses TRBD1 or TRBD2 (5 bases each). The germline CDR1 and CDR2 sequences are GTSNPN and SVGIG (reference sequence). Deletions cut 7 bases from V and 3 bases from J, with 10 bases between. The CDR3 consists of 11 residues. The CDR3 spells CAYGAYYEQYF. Here the CDR3 DNA reads TGTGCCTACGGGGCTTACTACGAGCAGTACTTC.

V is TRBV28 and J is TRBJ1-5; 10 bases are a match to TRBD1. V shed 5 bases, J shed 2 bases, and the junction held 6 bases outside the gene matches. The CDR3 spans 16 residues. From germline, CDR1 is MDHEN and CDR2 SYDVKM. In DNA form, the CDR3 reads TGTGCCAGCAGTGCCCAGACAGGGGGCGGCAATCAGCCCCAGCATTTT. It encodes CASSAQTGGGNQPQHF.

This chain connects TRBV5-1 to TRBJ2-2; weak D call: TRBD1 (6 bases). V lost 3 bases and J lost 5, with 17 bases in between. Germline V lookup: CDR1 SGHRS, CDR2 YFSETQ. The CDR3 sequence is 16 residues long. The DNA for the CDR3 is TGCGCCAGCAGCTCACAGGGAATAGGTGGGACCGGGGAGCTGTTTTTT. Its protein is CASSSQGIGGTGELFF.

The V call is TRBV6-1, the J call TRBJ1-5; D is uncertain. The CDR3 is 11 residues long. The V end lost 3 bases, the J end lost 12 bases, and 9 bases lay between the germline ends. Germline lookup yields CDR1 MNHNS and CDR2 SASEGT. CDR3 amino acids: CASSDLRDQHF. The CDR3 coding sequence is TGTGCCAGCAGTGATTTGAGGGACCAGCATTTT.